This T cell receptor beta chain originates from a study of T cells in Graves' hyperthyroidism and ophthalmopathy. RNA transcripts gave rise to amplified TCR beta CDR3 regions. Carried out on the TCR CDR3, a first-round RT-PCR used the HTBI primer set. MiXCR, run by TCRdb on the multiplex PCR reads, gives a single entry per CDR3 protein. Of more than 300,000 distinct CDR3 sequences listed, about 17% are singletons. Regarding this clonotype: No antigen is known for it.

This CDR3 has 18 amino acids. Trimming at V came to 2 bases and at J to 0 bases, leaving 12 bases not matched to a gene. CDR1 is DFQATT and CDR2 is SNEGSKA in the germline V gene (reference sequence). The study's findings and limits: From stable hyperthyroidism, ophthalmopathy was separated by a 13 V-J model. In blood, most of the thyroid clonotypes expanded above 0.001 were also present.

The sequenced sample was blood. This chain joins TRBV20-1 and TRBJ2-7; 11 positions match TRBD2. This sequence originates from a woman in her 30s with Graves' hyperthyroidism that later progressed to Graves' ophthalmopathy. CDR3 region: CSARILGLAVLSSYEQYF. CDR3 DNA sequence: TGCAGTGCTAGAATCCTGGGACTAGCGGTTCTAAGCTCCTACGAGCAGTACTTC.